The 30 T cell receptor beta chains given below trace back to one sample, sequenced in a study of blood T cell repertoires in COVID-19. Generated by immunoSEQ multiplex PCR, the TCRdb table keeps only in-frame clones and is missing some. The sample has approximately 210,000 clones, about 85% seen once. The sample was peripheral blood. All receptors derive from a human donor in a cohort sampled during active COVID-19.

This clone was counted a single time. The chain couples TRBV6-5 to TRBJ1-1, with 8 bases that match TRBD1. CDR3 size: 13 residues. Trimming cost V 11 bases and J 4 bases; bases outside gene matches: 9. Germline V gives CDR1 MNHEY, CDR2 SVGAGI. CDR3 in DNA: TGTGCCTCCAGGGGGCATTCGAGCACTGAAGCTTTCTTT. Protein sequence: CASRGHSSTEAFF.

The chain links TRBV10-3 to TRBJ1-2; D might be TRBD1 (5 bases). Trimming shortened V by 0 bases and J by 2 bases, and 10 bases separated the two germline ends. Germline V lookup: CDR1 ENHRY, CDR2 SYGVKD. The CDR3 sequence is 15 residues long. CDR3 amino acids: CAISESFGANYGYTF. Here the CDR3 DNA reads TGTGCCATCAGTGAGTCCTTTGGGGCCAACTATGGCTACACCTTC.

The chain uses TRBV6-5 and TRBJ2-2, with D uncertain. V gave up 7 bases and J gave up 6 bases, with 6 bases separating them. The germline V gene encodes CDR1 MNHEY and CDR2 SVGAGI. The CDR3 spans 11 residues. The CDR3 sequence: CASTIPGELFF. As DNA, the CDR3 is TGTGCCAGCACAATTCCCGGGGAGCTGTTTTTT.

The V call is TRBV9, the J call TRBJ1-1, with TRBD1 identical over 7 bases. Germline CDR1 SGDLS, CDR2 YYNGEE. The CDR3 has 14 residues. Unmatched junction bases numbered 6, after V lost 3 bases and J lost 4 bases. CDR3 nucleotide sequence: TGTGCCAGCAGCGCGACAGGGTTAGGCACTGAAGCTTTCTTT. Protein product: CASSATGLGTEAFF.

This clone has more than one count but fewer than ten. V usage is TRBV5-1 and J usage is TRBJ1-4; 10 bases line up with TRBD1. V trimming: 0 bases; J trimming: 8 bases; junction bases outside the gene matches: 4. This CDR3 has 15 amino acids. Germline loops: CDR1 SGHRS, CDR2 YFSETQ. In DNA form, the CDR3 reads TGCGCCAGCAGCTTGGCCGCGACAGGGGGCGAAAAACTGTTTTTT. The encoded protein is CASSLAATGGEKLFF.

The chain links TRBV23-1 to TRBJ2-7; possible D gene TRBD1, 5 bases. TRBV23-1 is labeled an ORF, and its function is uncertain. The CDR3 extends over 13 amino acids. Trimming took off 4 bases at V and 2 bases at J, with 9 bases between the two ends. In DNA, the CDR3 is TGCGCCAGCAGTCCCGACAGTCCCTACGAGCAGTACGTC. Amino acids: CASSPDSPYEQYV.

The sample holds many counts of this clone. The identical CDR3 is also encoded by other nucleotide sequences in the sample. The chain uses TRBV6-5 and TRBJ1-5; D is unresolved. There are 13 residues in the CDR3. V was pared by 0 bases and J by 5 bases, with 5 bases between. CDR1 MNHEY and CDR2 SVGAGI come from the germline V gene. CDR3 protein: CASSYSRYQPQHF. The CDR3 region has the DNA TGTGCCAGCAGTTACTCGCGATATCAGCCCCAGCATTTT.

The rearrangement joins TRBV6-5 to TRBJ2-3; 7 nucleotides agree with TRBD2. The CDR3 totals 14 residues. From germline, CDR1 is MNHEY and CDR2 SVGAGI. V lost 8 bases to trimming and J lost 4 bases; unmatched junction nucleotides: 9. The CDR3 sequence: CASGRREYSDTQYF. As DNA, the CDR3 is TGTGCCAGCGGGCGGCGGGAGTACTCAGATACGCAGTATTTT.

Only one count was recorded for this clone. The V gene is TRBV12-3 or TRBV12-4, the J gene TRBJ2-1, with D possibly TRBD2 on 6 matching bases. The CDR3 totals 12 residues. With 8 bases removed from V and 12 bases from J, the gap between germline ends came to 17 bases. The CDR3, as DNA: TGTGCCAGCGGAACCCCGGGGGTTTGGCAGTTCTTC. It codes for CASGTPGVWQFF.

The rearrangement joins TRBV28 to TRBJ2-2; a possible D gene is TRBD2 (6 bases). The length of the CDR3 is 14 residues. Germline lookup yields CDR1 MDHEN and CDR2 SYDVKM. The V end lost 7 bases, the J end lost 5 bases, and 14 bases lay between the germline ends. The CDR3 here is CASMLAGRTGELFF. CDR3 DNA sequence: TGTGCCAGCATGCTGGCGGGACGGACCGGGGAGCTGTTTTTT.

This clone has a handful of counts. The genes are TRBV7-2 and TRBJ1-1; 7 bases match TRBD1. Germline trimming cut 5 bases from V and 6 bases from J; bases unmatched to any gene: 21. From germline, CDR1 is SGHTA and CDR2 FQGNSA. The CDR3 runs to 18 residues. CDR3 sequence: CASSPDPRREGGKAEAFF. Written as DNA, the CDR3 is TGTGCCAGCAGCCCCGACCCCCGGCGCGAAGGGGGCAAGGCTGAAGCTTTCTTT.

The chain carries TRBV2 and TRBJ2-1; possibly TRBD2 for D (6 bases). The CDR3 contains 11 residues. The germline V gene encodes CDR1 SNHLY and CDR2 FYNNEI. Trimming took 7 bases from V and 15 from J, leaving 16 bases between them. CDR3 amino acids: CASTPTRKPFF. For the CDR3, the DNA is TGTGCCAGCACCCCGACTAGAAAACCGTTCTTC.

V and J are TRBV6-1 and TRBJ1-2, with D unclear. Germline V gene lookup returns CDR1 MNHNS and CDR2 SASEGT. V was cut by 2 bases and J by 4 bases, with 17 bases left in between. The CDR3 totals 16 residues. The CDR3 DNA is TGTGCCAGCAGTGAACATTCGGGGAGGCCGTTCTATGGCTACACCTTC. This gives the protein CASSEHSGRPFYGYTF.

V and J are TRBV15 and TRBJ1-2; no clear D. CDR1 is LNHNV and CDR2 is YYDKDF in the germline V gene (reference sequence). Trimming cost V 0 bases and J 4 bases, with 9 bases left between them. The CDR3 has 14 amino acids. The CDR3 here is CATSRDLEFYGYTF. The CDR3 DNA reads TGTGCCACCAGCAGAGATCTGGAGTTCTATGGCTACACCTTC.

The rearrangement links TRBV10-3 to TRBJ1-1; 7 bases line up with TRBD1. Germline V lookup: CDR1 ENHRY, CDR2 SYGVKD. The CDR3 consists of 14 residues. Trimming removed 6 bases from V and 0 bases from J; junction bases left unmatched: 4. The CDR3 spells CAIRGTAVNTEAFF. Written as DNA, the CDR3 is TGTGCCATCAGGGGGACAGCGGTGAACACTGAAGCTTTCTTT.

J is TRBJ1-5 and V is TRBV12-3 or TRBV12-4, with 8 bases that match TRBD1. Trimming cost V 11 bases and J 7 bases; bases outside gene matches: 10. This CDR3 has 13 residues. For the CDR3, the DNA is TGTGCCTCGGACAGGGAAGCTCAACAGCCCCAGCATTTT. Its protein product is CASDREAQQPQHF.

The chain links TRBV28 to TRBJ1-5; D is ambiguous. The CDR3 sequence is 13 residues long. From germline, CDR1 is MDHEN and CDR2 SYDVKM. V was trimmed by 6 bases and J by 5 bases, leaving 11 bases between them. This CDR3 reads CASSRYSDQPQHF. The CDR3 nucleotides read TGTGCCAGCAGCCGATACTCTGATCAGCCCCAGCATTTT.

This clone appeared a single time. The CDR3 loop reads CASSEDAVKIRDSGYTF. CDR3 sequence (DNA): TGTGCCAGCAGCGAAGACGCGGTAAAGATTAGGGACAGTGGCTACACCTTC. The chain couples TRBV9 to TRBJ1-2; 7 bases align to TRBD1. The CDR3 has 17 residues. Unmatched junction bases numbered 18, after V lost 3 bases and J lost 7 bases. Germline V lookup: CDR1 SGDLS, CDR2 YYNGEE.

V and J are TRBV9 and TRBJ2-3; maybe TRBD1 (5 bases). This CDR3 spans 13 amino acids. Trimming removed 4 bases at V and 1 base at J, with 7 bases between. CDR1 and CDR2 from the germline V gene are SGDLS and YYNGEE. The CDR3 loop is CASSLGRTDTQYF. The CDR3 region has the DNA TGTGCCAGCAGCCTGGGGCGCACAGATACGCAGTATTTT.

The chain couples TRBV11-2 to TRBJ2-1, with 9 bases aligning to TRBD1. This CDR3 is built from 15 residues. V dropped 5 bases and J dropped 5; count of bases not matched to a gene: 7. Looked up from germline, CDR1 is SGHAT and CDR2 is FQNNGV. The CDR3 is CASSLRQGGNNEQFF. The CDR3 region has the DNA TGTGCCAGCAGCCTTCGACAGGGGGGTAACAATGAGCAGTTCTTC.

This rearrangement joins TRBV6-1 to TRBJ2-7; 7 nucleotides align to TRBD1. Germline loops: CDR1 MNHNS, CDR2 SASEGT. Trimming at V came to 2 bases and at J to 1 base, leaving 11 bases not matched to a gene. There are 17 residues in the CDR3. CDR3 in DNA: TGTGCCAGCAGTGAACTCAGACAGGGAAGATTGTCCTACGAGCAGTACTTC. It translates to CASSELRQGRLSYEQYF.

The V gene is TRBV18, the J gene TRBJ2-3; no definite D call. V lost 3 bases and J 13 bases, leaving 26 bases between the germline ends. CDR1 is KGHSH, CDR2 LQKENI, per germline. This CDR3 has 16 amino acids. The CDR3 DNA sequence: TGTGCCAGCTCACCTATATTCGAACTACGAGGCAATCTGAAGTATTTT. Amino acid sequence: CASSPIFELRGNLKYF.

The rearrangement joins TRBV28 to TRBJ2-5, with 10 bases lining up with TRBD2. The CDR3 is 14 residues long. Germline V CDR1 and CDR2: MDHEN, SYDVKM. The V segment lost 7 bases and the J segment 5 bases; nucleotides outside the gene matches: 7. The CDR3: CASTSSGSRETQYF. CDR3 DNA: TGTGCCAGCACCTCTAGCGGGAGCCGTGAGACCCAGTACTTC.

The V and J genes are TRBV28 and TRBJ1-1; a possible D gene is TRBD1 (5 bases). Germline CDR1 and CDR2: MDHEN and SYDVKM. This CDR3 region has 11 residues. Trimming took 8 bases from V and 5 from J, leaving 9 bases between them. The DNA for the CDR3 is TGTGCCAGCTCCAGGGTAACTGAAGCTTTCTTT. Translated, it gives CASSRVTEAFF.

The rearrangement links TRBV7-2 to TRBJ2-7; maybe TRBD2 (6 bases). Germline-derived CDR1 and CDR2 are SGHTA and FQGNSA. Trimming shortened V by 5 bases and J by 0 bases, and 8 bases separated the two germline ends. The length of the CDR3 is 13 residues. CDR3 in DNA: TGTGCCAGCAGCCGGACTACCTCCTACGAGCAGTACTTC. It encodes CASSRTTSYEQYF.

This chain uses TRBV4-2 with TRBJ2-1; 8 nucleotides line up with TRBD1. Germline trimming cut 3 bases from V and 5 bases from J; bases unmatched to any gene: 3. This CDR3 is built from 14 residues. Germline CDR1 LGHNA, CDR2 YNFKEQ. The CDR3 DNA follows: TGTGCCAGCAGCCAGACAGGGGCGGACAATGAGCAGTTCTTC. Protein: CASSQTGADNEQFF.

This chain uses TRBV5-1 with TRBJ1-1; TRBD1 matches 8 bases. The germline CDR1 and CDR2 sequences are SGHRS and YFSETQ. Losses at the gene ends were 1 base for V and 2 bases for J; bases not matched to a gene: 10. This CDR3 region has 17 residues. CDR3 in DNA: TGCGCCAGCAGCTTGAAGGGGCCCCAGGGGGCCAACACTGAAGCTTTCTTT. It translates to CASSLKGPQGANTEAFF.

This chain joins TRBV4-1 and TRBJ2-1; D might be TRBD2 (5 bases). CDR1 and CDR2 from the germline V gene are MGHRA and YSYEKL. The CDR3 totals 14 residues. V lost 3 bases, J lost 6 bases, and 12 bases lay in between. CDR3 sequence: CASSQGVPSNEQFF. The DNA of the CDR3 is TGCGCCAGCAGCCAGGGAGTTCCCAGCAATGAGCAGTTCTTC.

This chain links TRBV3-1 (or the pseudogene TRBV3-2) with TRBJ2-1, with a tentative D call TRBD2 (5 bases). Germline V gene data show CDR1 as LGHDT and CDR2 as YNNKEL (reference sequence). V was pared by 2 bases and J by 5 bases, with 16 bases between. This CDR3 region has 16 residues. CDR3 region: CASSQNGLANHNEQFF. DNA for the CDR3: TGTGCCAGCAGCCAAAACGGTCTAGCTAACCACAATGAGCAGTTCTTC.

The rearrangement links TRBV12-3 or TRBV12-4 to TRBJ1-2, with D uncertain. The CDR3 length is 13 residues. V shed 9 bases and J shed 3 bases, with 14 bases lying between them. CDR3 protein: CASEGGPHYGYTF. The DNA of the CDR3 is TGTGCCAGTGAGGGAGGGCCGCACTATGGCTACACCTTC.